This is a list of T cell receptor beta chains from one sample in a study of T cell responses to AZD1222 COVID-19 vaccine. TCRdb's copy holds only in-frame clones and misses some; the assay was immunoSEQ multiplex PCR. Among about 130,000 clones listed, just over 90% were seen once. The material was peripheral blood, obtained 28 days after the second AZD1222 dose. All receptors derive from an adult who received the AZD1222 COVID-19 vaccine. CDR3s include the opening cysteine and the closing phenylalanine or tryptophan. A D gene is named only where the DNA matches it firmly.

v_call: TRBV2
j_call: TRBJ2-7
d_call: NA
cdr3_aa: CASSDGQGMNEQYF

v_call: TRBV5-1
j_call: TRBJ2-5
d_call: NA
cdr3_aa: CASSLQGQETQYF

v_call: TRBV5-6
j_call: TRBJ1-2
d_call: NA
cdr3_aa: CASSLTQYGYTF

v_call: TRBV11-2
j_call: TRBJ1-6
d_call: NA
cdr3_aa: CASSGLISSYNSPLHF

v_call: TRBV28
j_call: TRBJ2-7
d_call: NA
cdr3_aa: CASSPGYGEQYF

v_call: TRBV24-1
j_call: TRBJ2-5
d_call: TRBD2
cdr3_aa: CATSDRRLAGGRETQYF

v_call: TRBV7-3
j_call: TRBJ1-1
d_call: TRBD1
cdr3_aa: CASSPRPGGHTEAFF

v_call: TRBV11-2
j_call: TRBJ2-5
d_call: TRBD1
cdr3_aa: CASSLGFRGQETQYF

v_call: TRBV7-9
j_call: TRBJ2-7
d_call: TRBD2
cdr3_aa: CASSGEWTSDNSYEQYF

v_call: TRBV2
j_call: TRBJ1-6
d_call: TRBD1
cdr3_aa: CASQGVQGAAYNSPLHF

v_call: TRBV5-1
j_call: TRBJ2-2
d_call: TRBD1
cdr3_aa: CASSAGTGRPGELFF

v_call: TRBV9
j_call: TRBJ2-5
d_call: TRBD2
cdr3_aa: CASSVGGGEGGTQYF

v_call: TRBV2
j_call: TRBJ2-7
d_call: TRBD2
cdr3_aa: CASSERTSGRGISYEQYF

v_call: TRBV7-8
j_call: TRBJ2-3
d_call: TRBD2
cdr3_aa: CASSSRTSGRGDTQYF

v_call: TRBV6-5
j_call: TRBJ2-2
d_call: NA
cdr3_aa: CATSLGVETGELFF

v_call: TRBV28
j_call: TRBJ2-1
d_call: TRBD1
cdr3_aa: CASSPRRQGAHEQFF

v_call: TRBV10-3
j_call: TRBJ2-5
d_call: NA
cdr3_aa: CAIKNSGETQYF

v_call: TRBV24-1
j_call: TRBJ2-1
d_call: NA
cdr3_aa: CATSTPPWDEQFF

v_call: TRBV19
j_call: TRBJ2-7
d_call: TRBD1
cdr3_aa: CASSSNGQDWTYEQYF

v_call: TRBV19
j_call: TRBJ2-5
d_call: NA
cdr3_aa: CASSIPRGETQYF

v_call: TRBV6-4
j_call: TRBJ2-2
d_call: TRBD2
cdr3_aa: CASSLAGANTGELFF

v_call: TRBV18
j_call: TRBJ1-2
d_call: TRBD1
cdr3_aa: CASSLLGQGLPYGYTF